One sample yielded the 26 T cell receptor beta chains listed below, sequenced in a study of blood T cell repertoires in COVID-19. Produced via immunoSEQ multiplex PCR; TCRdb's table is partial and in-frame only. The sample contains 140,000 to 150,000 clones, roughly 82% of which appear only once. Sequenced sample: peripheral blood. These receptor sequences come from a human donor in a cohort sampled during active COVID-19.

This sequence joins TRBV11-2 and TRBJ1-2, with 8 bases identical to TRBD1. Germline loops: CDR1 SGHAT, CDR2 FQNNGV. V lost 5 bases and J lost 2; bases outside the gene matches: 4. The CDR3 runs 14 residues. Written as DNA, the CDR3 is TGTGCCAGCAGCCCCGGGGACAGGAACTATGGCTACACCTTC. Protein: CASSPGDRNYGYTF.

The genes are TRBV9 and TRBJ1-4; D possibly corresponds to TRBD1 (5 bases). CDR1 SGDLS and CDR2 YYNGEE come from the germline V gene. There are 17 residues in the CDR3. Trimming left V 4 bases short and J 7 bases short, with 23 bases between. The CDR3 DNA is TGTGCCAGCAGCCCATATCGACAGCAAGGGAGGGGTGAAAAACTGTTTTTT. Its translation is CASSPYRQQGRGEKLFF.

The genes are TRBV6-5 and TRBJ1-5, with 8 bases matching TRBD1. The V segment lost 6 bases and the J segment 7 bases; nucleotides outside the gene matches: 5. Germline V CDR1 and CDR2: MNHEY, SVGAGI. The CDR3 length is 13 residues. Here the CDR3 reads CASRGTGGQPQHF. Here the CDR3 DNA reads TGTGCCAGCAGGGGGACAGGCGGACAGCCCCAGCATTTT.

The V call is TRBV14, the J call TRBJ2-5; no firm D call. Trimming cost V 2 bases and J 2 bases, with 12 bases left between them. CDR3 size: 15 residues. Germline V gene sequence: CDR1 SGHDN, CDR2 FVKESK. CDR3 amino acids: CASSQWSGSQETQYF. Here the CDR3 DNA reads TGTGCCAGCAGCCAATGGTCTGGTAGTCAAGAGACCCAGTACTTC.

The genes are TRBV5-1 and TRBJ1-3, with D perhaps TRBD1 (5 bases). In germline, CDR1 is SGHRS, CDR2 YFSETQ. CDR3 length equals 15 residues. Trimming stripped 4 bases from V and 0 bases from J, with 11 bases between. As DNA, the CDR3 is TGCGCCAGCAGCGAACAGGCTAGCTCTGGAAACACCATATATTTT. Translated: CASSEQASSGNTIYF.

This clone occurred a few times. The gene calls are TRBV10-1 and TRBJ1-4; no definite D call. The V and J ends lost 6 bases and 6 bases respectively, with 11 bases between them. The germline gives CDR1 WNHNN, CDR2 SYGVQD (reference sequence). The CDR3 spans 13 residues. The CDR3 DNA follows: TGCGCCAGCAGCTCGGGGTATTATGAAAAACTGTTTTTT. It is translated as CASSSGYYEKLFF.

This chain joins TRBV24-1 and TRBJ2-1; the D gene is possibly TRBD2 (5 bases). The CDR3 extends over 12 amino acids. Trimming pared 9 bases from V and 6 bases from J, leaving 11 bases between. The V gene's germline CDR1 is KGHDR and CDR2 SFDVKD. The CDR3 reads CATGDRGNEQFF. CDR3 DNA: TGTGCCACCGGCGACCGGGGCAATGAGCAGTTCTTC.

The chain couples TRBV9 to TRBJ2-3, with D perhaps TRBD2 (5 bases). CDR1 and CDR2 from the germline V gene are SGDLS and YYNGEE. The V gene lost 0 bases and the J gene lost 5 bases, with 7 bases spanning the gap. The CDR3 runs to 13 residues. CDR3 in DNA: TGTGCCAGCAGCGTAGGCGAGGGAGATACGCAGTATTTT. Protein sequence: CASSVGEGDTQYF.

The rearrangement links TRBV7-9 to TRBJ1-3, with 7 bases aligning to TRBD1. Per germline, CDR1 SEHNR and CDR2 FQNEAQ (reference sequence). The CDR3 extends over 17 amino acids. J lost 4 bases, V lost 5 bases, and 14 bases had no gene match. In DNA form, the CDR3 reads TGTGCCAGCAGCATATGGACAGGCCGAGTAGGCGGAAACACCATATATTTT. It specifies CASSIWTGRVGGNTIYF.

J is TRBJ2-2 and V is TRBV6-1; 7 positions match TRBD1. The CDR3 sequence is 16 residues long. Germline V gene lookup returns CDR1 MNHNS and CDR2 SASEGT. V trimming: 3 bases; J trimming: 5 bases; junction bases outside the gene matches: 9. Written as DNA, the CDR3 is TGTGCCAGCAGTGACGGGTGGGGACAGCGAACCGGGGAGCTGTTTTTT. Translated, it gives CASSDGWGQRTGELFF.

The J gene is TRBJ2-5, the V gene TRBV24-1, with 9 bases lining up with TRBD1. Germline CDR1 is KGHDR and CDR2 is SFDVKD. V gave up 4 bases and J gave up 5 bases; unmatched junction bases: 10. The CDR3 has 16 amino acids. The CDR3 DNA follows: TGTGCCACCAGTGAGTGGGACAGGGCTTTCGGGGAGACCCAGTACTTC. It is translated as CATSEWDRAFGETQYF.

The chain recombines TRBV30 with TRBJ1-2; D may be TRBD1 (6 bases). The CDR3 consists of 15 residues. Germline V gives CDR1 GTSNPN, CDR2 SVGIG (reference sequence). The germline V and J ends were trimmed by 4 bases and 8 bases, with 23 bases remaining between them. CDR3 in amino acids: CAWTGTGPGVTGYTF. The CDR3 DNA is TGTGCCTGGACGGGGACGGGGCCAGGGGTAACCGGCTACACCTTC.

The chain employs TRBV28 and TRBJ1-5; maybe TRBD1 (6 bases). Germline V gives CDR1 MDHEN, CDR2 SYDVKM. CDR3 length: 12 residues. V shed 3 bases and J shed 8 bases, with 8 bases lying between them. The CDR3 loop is CASSLAGEPQHF. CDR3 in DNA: TGTGCCAGCAGTTTGGCAGGGGAGCCCCAGCATTTT.

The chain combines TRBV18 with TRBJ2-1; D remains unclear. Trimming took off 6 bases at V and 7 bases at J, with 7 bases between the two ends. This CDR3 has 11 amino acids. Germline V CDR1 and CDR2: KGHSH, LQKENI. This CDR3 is CASSQENEQFF. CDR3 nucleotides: TGTGCCAGCTCTCAAGAGAATGAGCAGTTCTTC. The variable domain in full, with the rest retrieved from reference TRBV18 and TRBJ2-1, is NAGVMQNPRHLVRRRGQEARLRCSPMKGHSHVYWYRQLPEEGLKFMVYLQKENIIDESGMPKERFSAEFPKEGPSILRIQQVVRGDSAAYFCASSQENEQFFGPGTRLTVL.

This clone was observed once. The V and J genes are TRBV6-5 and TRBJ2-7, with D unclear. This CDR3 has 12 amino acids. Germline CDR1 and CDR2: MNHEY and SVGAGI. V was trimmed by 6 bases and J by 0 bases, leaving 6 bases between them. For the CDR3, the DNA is TGTGCCAGCAGGTTCGGCTCCTACGAGCAGTACGTC. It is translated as CASRFGSYEQYV.

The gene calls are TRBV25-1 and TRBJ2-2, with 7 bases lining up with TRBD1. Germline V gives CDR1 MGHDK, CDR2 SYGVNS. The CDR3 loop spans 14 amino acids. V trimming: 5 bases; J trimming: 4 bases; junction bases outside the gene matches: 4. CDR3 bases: TGTGCCAGCAGTTGGACAGGTGGCACCGGGGAGCTGTTTTTT. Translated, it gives CASSWTGGTGELFF.

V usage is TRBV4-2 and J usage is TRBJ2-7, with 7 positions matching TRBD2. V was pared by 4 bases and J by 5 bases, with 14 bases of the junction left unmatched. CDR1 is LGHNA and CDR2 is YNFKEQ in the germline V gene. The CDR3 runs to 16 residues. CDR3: CASSRAGELRIHEQYF. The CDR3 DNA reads TGTGCCAGCAGCCGGGCGGGGGAATTGAGAATCCACGAGCAGTACTTC.

This chain's CDR3 is CASKPGQGANTEAFF. CDR3 nucleotides: TGTGCCAGCAAACCGGGACAGGGGGCTAACACTGAAGCTTTCTTT. The V and J genes are TRBV6-5 and TRBJ1-1; 12 bases are a match to TRBD1. Germline CDR1 and CDR2: MNHEY and SVGAGI. The V gene end was trimmed by 7 bases and the J gene end by 2 bases; junction bases not matched to a gene: 5. The CDR3 is 15 residues long.

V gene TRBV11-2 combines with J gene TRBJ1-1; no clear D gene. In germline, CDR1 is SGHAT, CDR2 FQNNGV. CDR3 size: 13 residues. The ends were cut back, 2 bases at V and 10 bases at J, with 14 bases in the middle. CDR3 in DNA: TGTGCCAGCAGCTTAACCATGGAGAGTGGAGCTTTCTTT. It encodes CASSLTMESGAFF. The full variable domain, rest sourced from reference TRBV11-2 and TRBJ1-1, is EAGVAQSPRYKIIEKRQSVAFWCNPISGHATLYWYQQILGQGPKLLIQFQNNGVVDDSQLPKDRFSAERLKGVDSTLKIQPAKLEDSAVYLCASSLTMESGAFFGQGTRLTVV.

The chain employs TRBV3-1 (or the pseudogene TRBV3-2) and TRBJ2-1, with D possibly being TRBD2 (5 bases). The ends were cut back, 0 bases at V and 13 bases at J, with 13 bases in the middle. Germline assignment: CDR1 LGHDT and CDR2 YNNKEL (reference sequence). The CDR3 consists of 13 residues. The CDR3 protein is CASSQESGTGQFF. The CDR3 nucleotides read TGTGCCAGCAGCCAAGAAAGCGGTACTGGTCAGTTCTTC.

The CDR3 region has the DNA TGTGCCAGCAGCTTAGTTTTTGGGGAGGTACCACCCCTCCACTTT. As protein: CASSLVFGEVPPLHF. The chain recombines TRBV11-2 with TRBJ1-6; D gene uncertain. Germline V gene sequence: CDR1 SGHAT, CDR2 FQNNGV. CDR3 size: 15 residues. V was shortened by 1 base and J by 11 bases, with 15 bases between the two germline ends.

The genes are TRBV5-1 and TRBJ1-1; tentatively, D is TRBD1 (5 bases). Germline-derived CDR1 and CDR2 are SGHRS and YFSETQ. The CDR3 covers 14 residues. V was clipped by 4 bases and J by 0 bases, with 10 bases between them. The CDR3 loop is CASSPDSMNTEAFF. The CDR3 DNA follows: TGCGCCAGCAGCCCTGACAGCATGAACACTGAAGCTTTCTTT.

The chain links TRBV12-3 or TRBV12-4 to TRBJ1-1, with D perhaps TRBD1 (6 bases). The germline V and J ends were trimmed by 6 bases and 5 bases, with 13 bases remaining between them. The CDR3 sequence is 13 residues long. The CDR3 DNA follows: TGTGCCAGCAGCCCAGGGGAAACGACTGAAGCTTTCTTT. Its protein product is CASSPGETTEAFF.

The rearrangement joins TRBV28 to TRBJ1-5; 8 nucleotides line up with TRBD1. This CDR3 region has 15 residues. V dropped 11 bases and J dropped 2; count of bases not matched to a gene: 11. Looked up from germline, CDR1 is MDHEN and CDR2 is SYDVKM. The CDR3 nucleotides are TGTGCCGGTGGACAGGGAGGAAATGGCAATCAGCCCCAGCATTTT. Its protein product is CAGGQGGNGNQPQHF.

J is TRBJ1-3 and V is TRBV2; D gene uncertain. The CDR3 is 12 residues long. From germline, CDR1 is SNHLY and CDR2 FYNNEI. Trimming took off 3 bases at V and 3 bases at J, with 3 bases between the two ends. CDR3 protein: CASSDSGNTIYF. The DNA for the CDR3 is TGTGCCAGCAGTGACAGTGGAAACACCATATATTTT.

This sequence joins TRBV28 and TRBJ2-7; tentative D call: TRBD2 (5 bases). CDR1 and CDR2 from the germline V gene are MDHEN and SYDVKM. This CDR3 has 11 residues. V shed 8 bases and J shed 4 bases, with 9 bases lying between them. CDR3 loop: CASGRGYEQYV. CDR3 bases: TGTGCCAGCGGGAGAGGGTACGAGCAGTACGTC.